This T cell receptor (beta chain) is drawn from a study of cytomegalovirus exposure and HLA in healthy donors. The CDR3 extends over 15 amino acids. Per germline, CDR1 SGDLS and CDR2 YYNGEE. Trimming cost V 0 bases and J 3 bases; bases outside gene matches: 4. Use of 60 Vbeta and 13 Jbeta primers characterized the PCR. Repertoires were generated with immunoSEQ multiplex PCR, while TCRdb's copy carries only in-frame clones and drops some. The table includes 150,000 to 200,000 clones, roughly 82% detected once. The chain has TRBV9 and TRBJ1-2; TRBD1 matches 8 bases. Sequencing used PBMCs. This TCR derives from a woman in her fifties or sixties in good health and CMV-seronegative. The CDR3 reads CASSVETGDYYGYTF. CDR3 bases: TGTGCCAGCAGCGTAGAGACAGGGGATTACTATGGCTACACCTTC.